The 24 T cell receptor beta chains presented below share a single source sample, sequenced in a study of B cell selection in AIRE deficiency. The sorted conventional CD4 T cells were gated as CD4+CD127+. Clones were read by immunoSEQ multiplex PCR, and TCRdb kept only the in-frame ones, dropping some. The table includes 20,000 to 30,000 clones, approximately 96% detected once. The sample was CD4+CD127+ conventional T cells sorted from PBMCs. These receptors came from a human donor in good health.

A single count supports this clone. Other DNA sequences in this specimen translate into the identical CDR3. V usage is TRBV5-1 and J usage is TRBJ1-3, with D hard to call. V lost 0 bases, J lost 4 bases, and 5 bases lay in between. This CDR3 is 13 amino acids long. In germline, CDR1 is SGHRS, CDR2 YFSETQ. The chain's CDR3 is CASSLGPGNTIYF. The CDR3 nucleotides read TGCGCCAGCAGCTTGGGGCCGGGAAACACCATATATTTT.

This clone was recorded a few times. CDR3 in amino acids: CASSLAPNQPQHF. CDR3 coding DNA: TGTGCCAGCAGCTTAGCCCCCAATCAGCCCCAGCATTTT. The rearrangement uses TRBV7-8 and TRBJ1-5; D ambiguous. Trimming cost V 0 bases and J 3 bases, with 3 bases left between them. Germline V lookup: CDR1 SGHVS, CDR2 FQNEAQ. The CDR3 sequence is 13 residues long.

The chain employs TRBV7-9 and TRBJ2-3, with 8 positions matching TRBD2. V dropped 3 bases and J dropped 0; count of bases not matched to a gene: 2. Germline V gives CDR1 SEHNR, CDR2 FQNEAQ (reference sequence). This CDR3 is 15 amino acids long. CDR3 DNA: TGTGCCAGCAGCTTCAAGCGGGGGAGCACAGATACGCAGTATTTT. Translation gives CASSFKRGSTDTQYF.

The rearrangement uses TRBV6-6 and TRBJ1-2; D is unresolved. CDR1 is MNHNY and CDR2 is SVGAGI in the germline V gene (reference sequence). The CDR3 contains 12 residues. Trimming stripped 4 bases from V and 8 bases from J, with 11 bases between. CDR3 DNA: TGTGCCAGCAGTTTGCCACCGGAGGGCTACACCTTC. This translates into CASSLPPEGYTF.

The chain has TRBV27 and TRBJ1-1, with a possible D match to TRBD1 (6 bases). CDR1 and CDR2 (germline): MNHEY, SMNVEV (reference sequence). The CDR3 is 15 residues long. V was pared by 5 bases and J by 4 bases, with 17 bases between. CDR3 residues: CASSRSGEGSTEAFF. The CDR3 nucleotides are TGTGCCAGCAGTCGTTCAGGGGAGGGGAGCACTGAAGCTTTCTTT.

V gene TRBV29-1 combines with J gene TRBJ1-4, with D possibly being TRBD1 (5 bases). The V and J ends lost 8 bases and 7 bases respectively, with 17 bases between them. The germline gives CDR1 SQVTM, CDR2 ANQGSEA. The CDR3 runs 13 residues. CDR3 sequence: CSSRGGGSEKLFF. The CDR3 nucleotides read TGCAGCTCCAGAGGTGGGGGTAGTGAAAAACTGTTTTTT.

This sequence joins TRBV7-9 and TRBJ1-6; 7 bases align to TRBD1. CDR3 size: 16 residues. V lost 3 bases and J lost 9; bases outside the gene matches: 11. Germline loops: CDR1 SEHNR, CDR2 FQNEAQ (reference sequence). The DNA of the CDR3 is TGTGCCAGCAGCTTTGGGATCAGGGGGTCAGGTTCACCCCTCCACTTT. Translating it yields CASSFGIRGSGSPLHF.

The CDR3 DNA sequence: TGTGCCAGCAGCTTAGGACAGATAAATGAAAAACTGTTTTTT. Protein: CASSLGQINEKLFF. This rearrangement joins TRBV7-2 to TRBJ1-4; maybe TRBD1 (5 bases). CDR1 and CDR2 (germline): SGHTA, FQGNSA. CDR3 length equals 14 residues. V lost 1 base, J lost 5 bases, and 8 bases lay in between.

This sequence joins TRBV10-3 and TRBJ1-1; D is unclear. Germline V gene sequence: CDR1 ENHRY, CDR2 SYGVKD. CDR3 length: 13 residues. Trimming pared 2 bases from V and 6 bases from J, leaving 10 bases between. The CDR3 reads CAISETREAEAFF. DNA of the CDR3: TGTGCCATCAGTGAGACTCGGGAGGCTGAAGCTTTCTTT.

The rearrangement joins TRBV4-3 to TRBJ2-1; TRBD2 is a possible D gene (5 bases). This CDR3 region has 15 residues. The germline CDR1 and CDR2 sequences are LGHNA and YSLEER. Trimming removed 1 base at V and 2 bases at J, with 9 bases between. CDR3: CASSQVKAAYNEQFF. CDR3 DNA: TGCGCCAGCAGCCAAGTAAAAGCGGCCTACAATGAGCAGTTCTTC.

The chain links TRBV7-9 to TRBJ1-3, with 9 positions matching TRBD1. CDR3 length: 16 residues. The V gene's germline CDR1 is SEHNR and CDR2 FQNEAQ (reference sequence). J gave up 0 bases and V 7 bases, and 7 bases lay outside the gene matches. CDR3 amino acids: CASIRTGASSGNTIYF. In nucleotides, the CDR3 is TGTGCCAGCATACGGACAGGGGCAAGCTCTGGAAACACCATATATTTT.

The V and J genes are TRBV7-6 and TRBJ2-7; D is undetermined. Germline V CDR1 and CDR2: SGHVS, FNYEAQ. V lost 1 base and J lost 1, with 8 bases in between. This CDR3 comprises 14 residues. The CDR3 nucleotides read TGTGCCAGCAGCTTAGTAGCCAGTTCCTACGAGCAGTACTTC. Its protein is CASSLVASSYEQYF.

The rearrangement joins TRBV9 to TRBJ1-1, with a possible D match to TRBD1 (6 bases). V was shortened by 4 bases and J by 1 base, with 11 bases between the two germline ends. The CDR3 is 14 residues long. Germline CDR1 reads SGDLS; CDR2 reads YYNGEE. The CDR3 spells CASSPRGANTEAFF. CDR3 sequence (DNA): TGTGCCAGCAGCCCCAGGGGCGCGAACACTGAAGCTTTCTTT. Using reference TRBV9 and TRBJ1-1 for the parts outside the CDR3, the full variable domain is DSGVTQTPKHLITATGQRVTLRCSPRSGDLSVYWYQQSLDQGLQFLIQYYNGEERAKGNILERFSAQQFPDLHSELNLSSLELGDSALYFCASSPRGANTEAFFGQGTRLTVV.

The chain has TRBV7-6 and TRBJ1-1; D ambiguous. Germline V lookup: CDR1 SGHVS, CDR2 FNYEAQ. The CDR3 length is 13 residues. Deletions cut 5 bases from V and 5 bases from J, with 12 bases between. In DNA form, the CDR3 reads TGTGCCAGCAGCCCCCAAGCTGGGACTGAAGCTTTCTTT. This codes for CASSPQAGTEAFF.

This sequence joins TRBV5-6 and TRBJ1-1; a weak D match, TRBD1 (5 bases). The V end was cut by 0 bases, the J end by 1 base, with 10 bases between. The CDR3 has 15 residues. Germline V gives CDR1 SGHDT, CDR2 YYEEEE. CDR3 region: CASSLATGRNTEAFF. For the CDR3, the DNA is TGTGCCAGCAGCTTGGCAACAGGTAGGAACACTGAAGCTTTCTTT.

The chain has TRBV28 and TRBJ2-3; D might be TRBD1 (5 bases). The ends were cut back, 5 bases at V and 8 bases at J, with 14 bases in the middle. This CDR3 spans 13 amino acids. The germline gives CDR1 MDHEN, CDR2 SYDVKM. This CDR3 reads CASSPPTEITQYF. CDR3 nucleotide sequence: TGTGCCAGCAGTCCTCCGACAGAGATTACGCAGTATTTT.

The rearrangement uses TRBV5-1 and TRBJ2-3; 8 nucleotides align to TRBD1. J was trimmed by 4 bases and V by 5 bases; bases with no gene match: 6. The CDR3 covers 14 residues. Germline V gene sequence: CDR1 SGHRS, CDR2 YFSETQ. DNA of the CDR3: TGCGCCAGCAGATCGGACAGGGCGGCAGATACGCAGTATTTT. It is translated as CASRSDRAADTQYF.

This CDR3 is CASSQTGQGSVNGNQPQHF. The CDR3 DNA is TGCGCCAGCAGTCAAACAGGACAGGGTTCGGTAAATGGCAATCAGCCCCAGCATTTT. V usage is TRBV23-1 and J usage is TRBJ1-5, with 8 positions matching TRBD1. TRBV23-1 falls under the ORF class, with uncertain function. V lost 2 bases to trimming and J lost 2 bases; unmatched junction nucleotides: 14. This CDR3 has 19 amino acids.

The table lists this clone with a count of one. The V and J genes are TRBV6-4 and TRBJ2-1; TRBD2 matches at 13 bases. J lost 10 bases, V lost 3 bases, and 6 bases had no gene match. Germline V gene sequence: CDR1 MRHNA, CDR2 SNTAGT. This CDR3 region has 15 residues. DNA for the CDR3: TGTGCCAGCAGTGAGGACACTAGCGGGGGGGGCGAGCAGTTCTTC. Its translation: CASSEDTSGGGEQFF.

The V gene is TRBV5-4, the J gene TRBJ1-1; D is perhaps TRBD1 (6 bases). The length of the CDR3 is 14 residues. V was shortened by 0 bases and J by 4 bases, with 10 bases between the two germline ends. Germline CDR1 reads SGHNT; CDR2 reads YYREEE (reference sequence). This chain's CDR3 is CASSLATGFTEAFF. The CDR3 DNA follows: TGTGCCAGCAGCTTGGCCACAGGGTTCACTGAAGCTTTCTTT. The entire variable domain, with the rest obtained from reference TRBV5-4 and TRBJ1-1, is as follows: ETGVTQSPTHLIKTRGQQVTLRCSSQSGHNTVSWYQQALGQGPQFIFQYYREEENGRGNFPPRFSGLQFPNYSSELNVNALELDDSALYLCASSLATGFTEAFFGQGTRLTVV.

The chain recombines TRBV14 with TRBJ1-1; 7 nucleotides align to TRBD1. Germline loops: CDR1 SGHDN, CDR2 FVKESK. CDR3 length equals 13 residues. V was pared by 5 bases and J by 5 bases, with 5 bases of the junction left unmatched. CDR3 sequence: CASSRQGTTEAFF. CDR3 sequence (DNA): TGTGCCAGCAGCAGACAGGGTACGACTGAAGCTTTCTTT.

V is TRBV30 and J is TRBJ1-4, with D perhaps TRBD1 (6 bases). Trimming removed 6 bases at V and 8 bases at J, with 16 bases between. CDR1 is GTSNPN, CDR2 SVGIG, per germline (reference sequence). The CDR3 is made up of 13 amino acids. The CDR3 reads CACQQGSREKLFF. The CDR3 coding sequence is TGTGCCTGCCAACAGGGTAGTAGGGAAAAACTGTTTTTT.

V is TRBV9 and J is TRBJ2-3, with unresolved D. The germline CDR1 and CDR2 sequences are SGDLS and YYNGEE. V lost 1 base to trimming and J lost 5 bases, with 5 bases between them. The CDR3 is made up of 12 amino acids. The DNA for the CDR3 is TGTGCCAGCAGCGTACAGGAAGATACGCAGTATTTT. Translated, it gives CASSVQEDTQYF.

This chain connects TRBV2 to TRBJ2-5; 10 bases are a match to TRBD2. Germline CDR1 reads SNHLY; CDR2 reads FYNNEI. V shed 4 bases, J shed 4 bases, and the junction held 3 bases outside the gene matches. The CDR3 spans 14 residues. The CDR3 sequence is CASSALAGGETQYF. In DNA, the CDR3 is TGTGCCAGCAGTGCGTTAGCGGGGGGAGAGACCCAGTACTTC.